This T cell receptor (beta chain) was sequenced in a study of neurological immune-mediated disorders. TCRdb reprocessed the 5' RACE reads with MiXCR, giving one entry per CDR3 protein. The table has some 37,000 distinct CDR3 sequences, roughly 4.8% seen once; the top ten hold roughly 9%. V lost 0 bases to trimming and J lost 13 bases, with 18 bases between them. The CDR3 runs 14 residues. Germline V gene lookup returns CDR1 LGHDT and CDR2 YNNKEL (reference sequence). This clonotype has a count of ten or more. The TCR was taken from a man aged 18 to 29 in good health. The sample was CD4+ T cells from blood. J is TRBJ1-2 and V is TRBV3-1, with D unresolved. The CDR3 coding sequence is TGTGCCAGCAGCCAAGATTTGGGATCACGACACTCCACCTTC. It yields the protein CASSQDLGSRHSTF.